This T cell receptor beta chain was sequenced for a study of CD8 T cells in Susac syndrome. CDR1 and CDR2 (germline): KGHDR, SFDVKD. V lost 8 bases and J lost 3, with 10 bases in between. The CDR3 is made up of 13 amino acids. RNA totalling about 0.45 to 1 ug underwent reverse transcription with random hexamers. By means of immunoSEQ multiplex PCR, TCR beta CDR3 spanning 54 Vbeta and 13 Jbeta underwent amplification. TCRdb reanalysed the immunoSEQ multiplex PCR reads using MiXCR and keeps one entry per CDR3 protein. The sample lists 120,000 or so distinct CDR3 sequences, about 93% seen once, with approximately 0.089% in the top ten. TCR beta sequences were obtained from blood CD8+ and CD4+ T cells. Healthy donors constituted the controls, which were matched for age and sex. The CD8+ and CD4+ T cells were negatively isolated, with the TEMRA cells enriched by FACS.

The J gene is TRBJ2-1, the V gene TRBV24-1, with D maybe TRBD1 (6 bases). The specimen sequenced was CD4+ T cells from PBMCs. The receptor was isolated from a human donor in good health. The CDR3 sequence: CATKDSNYNEQFF. CDR3 nucleotides: TGTGCCACCAAGGACAGCAACTACAATGAGCAGTTCTTC.